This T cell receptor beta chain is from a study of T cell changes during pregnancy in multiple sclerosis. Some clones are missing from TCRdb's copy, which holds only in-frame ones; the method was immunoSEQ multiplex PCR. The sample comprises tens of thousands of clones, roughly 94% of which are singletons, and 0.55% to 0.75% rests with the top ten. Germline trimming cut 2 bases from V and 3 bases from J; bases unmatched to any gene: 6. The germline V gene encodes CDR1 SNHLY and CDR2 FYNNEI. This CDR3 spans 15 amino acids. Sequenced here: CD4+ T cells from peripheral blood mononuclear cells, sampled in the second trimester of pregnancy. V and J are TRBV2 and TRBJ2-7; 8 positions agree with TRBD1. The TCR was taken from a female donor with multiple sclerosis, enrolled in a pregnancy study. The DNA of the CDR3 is TGTGCCAGCAGTGAAACGGGACAGGCCCACTACGAGCAGTACTTC. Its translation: CASSETGQAHYEQYF.